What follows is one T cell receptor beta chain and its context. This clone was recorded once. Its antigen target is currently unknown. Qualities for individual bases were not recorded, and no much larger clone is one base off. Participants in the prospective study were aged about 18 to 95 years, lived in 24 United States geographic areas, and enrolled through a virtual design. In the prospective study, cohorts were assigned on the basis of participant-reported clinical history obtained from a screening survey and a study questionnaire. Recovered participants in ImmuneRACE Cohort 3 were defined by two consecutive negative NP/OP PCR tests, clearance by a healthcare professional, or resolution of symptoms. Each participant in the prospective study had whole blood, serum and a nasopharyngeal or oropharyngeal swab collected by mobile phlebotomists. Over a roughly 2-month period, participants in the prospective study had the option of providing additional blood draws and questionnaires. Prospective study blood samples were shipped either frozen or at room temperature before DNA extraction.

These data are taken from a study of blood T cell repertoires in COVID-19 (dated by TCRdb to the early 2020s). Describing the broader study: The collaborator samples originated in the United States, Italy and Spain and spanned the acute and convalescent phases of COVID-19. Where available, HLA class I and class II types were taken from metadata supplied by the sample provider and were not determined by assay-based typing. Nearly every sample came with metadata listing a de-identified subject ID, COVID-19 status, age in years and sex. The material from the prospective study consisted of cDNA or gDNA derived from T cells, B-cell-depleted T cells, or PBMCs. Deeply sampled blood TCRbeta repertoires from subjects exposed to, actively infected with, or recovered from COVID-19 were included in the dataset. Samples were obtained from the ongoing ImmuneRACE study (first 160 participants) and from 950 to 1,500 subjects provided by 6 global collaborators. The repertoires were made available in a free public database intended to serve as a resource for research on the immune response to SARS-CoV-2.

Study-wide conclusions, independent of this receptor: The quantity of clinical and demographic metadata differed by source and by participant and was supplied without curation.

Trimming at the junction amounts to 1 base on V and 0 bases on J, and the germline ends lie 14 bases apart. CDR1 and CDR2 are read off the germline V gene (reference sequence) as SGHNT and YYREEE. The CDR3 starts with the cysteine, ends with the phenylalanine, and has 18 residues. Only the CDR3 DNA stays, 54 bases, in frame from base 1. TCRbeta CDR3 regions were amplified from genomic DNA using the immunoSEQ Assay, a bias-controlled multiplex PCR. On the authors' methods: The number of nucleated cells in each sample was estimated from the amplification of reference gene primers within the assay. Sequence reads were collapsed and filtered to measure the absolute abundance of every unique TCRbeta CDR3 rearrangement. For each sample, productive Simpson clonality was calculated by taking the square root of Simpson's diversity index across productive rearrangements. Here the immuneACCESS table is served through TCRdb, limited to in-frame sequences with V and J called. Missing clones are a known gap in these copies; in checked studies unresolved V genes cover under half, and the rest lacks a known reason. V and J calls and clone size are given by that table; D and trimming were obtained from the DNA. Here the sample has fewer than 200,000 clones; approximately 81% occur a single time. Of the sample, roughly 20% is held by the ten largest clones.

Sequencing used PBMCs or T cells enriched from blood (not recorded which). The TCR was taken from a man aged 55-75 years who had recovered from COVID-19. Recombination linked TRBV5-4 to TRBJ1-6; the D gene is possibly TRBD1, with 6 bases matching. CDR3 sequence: CASSLRRGGSSYNSPLHF. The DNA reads TGTGCCAGCAGCTTGAGGAGGGGGGGGAGCTCCTATAATTCACCCCTCCACTTT.